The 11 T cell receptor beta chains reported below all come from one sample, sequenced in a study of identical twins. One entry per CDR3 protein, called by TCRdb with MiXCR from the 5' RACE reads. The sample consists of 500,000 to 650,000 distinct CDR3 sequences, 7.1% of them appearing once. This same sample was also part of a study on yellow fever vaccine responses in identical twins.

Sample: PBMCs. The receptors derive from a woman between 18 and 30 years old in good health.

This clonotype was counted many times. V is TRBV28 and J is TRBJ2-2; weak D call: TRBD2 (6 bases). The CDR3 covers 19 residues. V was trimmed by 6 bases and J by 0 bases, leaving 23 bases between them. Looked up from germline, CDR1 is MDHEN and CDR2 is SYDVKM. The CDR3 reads CASRVSAFGGDANTGELFF. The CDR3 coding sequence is TGTGCCAGCAGAGTCTCAGCTTTCGGCGGGGACGCGAACACCGGGGAGCTGTTTTTT.

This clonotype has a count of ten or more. The CDR3: CATSRATDTQYF. The CDR3, as DNA: TGTGCCACCAGCAGGGCCACAGATACGCAGTATTTT. The chain is built from TRBV15 and TRBJ2-3; D ambiguous. This CDR3 region has 12 residues. Germline V gene data show CDR1 as LNHNV and CDR2 as YYDKDF (reference sequence). Trimming left V 3 bases short and J 2 bases short, with 3 bases between.

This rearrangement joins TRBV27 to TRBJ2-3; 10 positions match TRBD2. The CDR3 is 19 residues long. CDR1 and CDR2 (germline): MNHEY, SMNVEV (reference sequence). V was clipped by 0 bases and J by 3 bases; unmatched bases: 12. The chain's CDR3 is CASSLSRYQASGRTDTQYF. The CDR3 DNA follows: TGTGCCAGCAGTTTATCCCGCTATCAAGCTAGCGGGAGAACAGATACGCAGTATTTT.

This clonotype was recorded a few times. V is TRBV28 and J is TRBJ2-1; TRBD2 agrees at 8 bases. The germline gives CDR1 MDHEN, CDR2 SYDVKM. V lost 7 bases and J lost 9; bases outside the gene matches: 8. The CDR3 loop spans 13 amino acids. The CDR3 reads CASTREGAREQFF. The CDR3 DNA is TGTGCCAGCACCCGGGAGGGAGCTCGTGAGCAGTTCTTC.

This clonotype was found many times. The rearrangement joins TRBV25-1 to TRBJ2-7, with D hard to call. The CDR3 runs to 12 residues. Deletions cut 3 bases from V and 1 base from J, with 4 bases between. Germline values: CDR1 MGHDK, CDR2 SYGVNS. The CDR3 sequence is CASSDVSYEQYF. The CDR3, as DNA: TGTGCCAGCAGTGACGTTTCCTACGAGCAGTACTTC.

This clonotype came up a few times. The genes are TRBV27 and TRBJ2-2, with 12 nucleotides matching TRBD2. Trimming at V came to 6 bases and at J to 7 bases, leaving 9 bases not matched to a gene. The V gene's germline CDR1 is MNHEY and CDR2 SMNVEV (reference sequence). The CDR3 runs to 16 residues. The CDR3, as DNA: TGTGCCAGCAGCTTGACTAGCGGGGGCCCCGGCGGGGAGCTGTTTTTT. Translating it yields CASSLTSGGPGGELFF.

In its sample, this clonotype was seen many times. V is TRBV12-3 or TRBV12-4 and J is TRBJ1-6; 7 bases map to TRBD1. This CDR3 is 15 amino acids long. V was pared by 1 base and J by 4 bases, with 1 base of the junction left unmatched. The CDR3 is CASSLETGYNSPLHF. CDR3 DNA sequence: TGTGCCAGCAGTTTAGAGACAGGGTATAATTCACCCCTCCACTTT.

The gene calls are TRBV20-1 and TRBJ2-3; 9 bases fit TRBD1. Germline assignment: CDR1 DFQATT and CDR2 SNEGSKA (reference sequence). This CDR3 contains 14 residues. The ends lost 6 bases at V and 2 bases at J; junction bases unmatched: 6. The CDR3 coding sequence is TGCAGTGCGAAAACAGGGGGCGCCACAGATACGCAGTATTTT. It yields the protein CSAKTGGATDTQYF.

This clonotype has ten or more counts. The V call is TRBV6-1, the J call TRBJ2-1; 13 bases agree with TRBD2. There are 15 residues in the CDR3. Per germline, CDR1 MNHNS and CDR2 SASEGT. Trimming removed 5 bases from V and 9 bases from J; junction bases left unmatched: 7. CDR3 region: CASSRTSGSSIEQFF. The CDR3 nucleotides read TGTGCCAGCAGTAGGACTAGCGGGAGTTCAATTGAGCAGTTCTTC.

The CDR3 nucleotides are TGCGCCAGCAGCCCCGGACTAGCGGAACCAAATGAGCAGTTCTTC. Protein product: CASSPGLAEPNEQFF. The chain carries TRBV5-1 and TRBJ2-1; TRBD2 matches at 10 bases. CDR1 SGHRS and CDR2 YFSETQ come from the germline V gene. This CDR3 region has 15 residues. Trimming took 4 bases from V and 7 from J; bases not matched to a gene: 8.

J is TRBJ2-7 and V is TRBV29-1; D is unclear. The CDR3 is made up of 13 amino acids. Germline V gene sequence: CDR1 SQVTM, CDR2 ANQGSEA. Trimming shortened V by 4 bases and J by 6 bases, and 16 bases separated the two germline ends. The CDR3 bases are TGCAGCGTTGCCTTCCAACCAGGCGCCGAGCAGTACTTC. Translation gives CSVAFQPGAEQYF.